One sample yielded the 23 T cell receptor beta chains listed below, sequenced in a study of blood T cell repertoires in COVID-19. The protocol was immunoSEQ multiplex PCR, while the TCRdb copy is restricted to in-frame clones and leaves out a portion. The sample has roughly 280,000 clones; around 90% are singletons. The sequencing input was peripheral blood. These receptors came from an older woman with COVID-19, enrolled during active disease.

The chain carries TRBV5-1 and TRBJ2-3, with TRBD1 matching over 7 bases. The CDR3 contains 15 residues. Germline V gene data show CDR1 as SGHRS and CDR2 as YFSETQ. Trimming took 3 bases from V and 1 from J; bases not matched to a gene: 5. CDR3 coding DNA: TGCGCCAGCAGCTCACAGGGGCAGCGCACAGATACGCAGTATTTT. Translated: CASSSQGQRTDTQYF.

The V and J genes are TRBV7-9 and TRBJ2-7, with a tentative D call TRBD1 (6 bases). CDR3 size: 12 residues. CDR1 and CDR2 (germline): SEHNR, FQNEAQ (reference sequence). V gave up 5 bases and J gave up 3 bases, with 8 bases separating them. CDR3 nucleotides: TGTGCCAGCAGCCAGACAGGCTACGAGCAGTACTTC. This translates into CASSQTGYEQYF.

The chain joins TRBV30 to TRBJ2-7, with D tentatively TRBD1 (8 bases). V gave up 4 bases and J gave up 4 bases, with 14 bases separating them. This CDR3 region has 13 residues. Germline V gene data show CDR1 as GTSNPN and CDR2 as SVGIG (reference sequence). The CDR3 loop reads CAWNTGGAYEQYF. CDR3 in DNA: TGTGCCTGGAATACAGGGGGGGCTTACGAGCAGTACTTC.

The rearrangement links TRBV30 to TRBJ1-6; D may be TRBD1 (6 bases). The CDR3 runs to 15 residues. The V gene lost 4 bases and the J gene lost 8 bases, with 18 bases spanning the gap. Germline loops: CDR1 GTSNPN, CDR2 SVGIG (reference sequence). This CDR3 reads CAWTRAVGGDSPLHF. The DNA of the CDR3 is TGTGCCTGGACGCGGGCAGTTGGGGGCGATTCACCCCTCCACTTT.

This sequence joins TRBV2 and TRBJ1-4; perhaps TRBD1 as D (6 bases). Trimming pared 8 bases from V and 4 bases from J, leaving 17 bases between. The CDR3 extends over 15 amino acids. In germline, CDR1 is SNHLY, CDR2 FYNNEI. The CDR3 reads CASGADSVFNEKLFF. The CDR3 DNA sequence: TGTGCCAGCGGGGCGGACAGCGTGTTTAATGAAAAACTGTTTTTT.

The rearrangement joins TRBV3-1 (or the pseudogene TRBV3-2) to TRBJ2-7; TRBD2 aligns across 12 bases. The CDR3 length is 16 residues. The V gene end was trimmed by 4 bases and the J gene end by 0 bases; junction bases not matched to a gene: 4. Germline V gene sequence: CDR1 LGHDT, CDR2 YNNKEL (reference sequence). The CDR3 loop is CASSRGLAGHSYEQYF. The CDR3, as DNA: TGTGCCAGCAGCCGCGGACTAGCGGGACACTCCTACGAGCAGTACTTC.

This chain connects TRBV2 to TRBJ2-5; D perhaps matches TRBD2 (5 bases). The CDR3 is 12 amino acids. Between the trimmed V and J ends, which lost 7 bases and 8 bases, there was a span of 14 bases. Germline-derived CDR1 and CDR2 are SNHLY and FYNNEI. The CDR3 nucleotides are TGTGCCAGCACTATCCTCCTAGCAACCCAGTACTTC. Protein sequence: CASTILLATQYF.

V and J are TRBV27 and TRBJ2-1, with 13 bases that match TRBD2. The CDR3 length is 15 residues. V was clipped by 2 bases and J by 7 bases; unmatched bases: 2. From germline, CDR1 is MNHEY and CDR2 SMNVEV (reference sequence). CDR3 sequence: CASSLGLAGDNEQFF. The CDR3 DNA sequence: TGTGCCAGCAGTTTAGGACTAGCGGGAGATAATGAGCAGTTCTTC.

V usage is TRBV5-4 and J usage is TRBJ1-2; 10 bases line up with TRBD1. Trimming took 0 bases from V and 4 from J; bases not matched to a gene: 3. From germline, CDR1 is SGHNT and CDR2 YYREEE (reference sequence). The CDR3 spans 15 residues. The CDR3 sequence: CASSLGQGAIYGYTF. In DNA form, the CDR3 reads TGTGCCAGCAGCTTGGGACAGGGGGCGATCTATGGCTACACCTTC. The full variable domain, in which reference TRBV5-4 and TRBJ1-2 provide the parts outside the CDR3, is ETGVTQSPTHLIKTRGQQVTLRCSSQSGHNTVSWYQQALGQGPQFIFQYYREEENGRGNFPPRFSGLQFPNYSSELNVNALELDDSALYLCASSLGQGAIYGYTFGSGTRLTVV.

This chain joins TRBV6-5 and TRBJ2-1; 7 bases are shared with TRBD2. The V gene's germline CDR1 is MNHEY and CDR2 SVGAGI. The ends lost 5 bases at V and 5 bases at J; junction bases unmatched: 3. The CDR3 is made up of 13 amino acids. The CDR3 bases are TGTGCCAGCAGTCCGACTAGCCACAATGAGCAGTTCTTC. Amino acid sequence: CASSPTSHNEQFF.

The J gene is TRBJ1-4, the V gene TRBV7-9; D remains unclear. Germline CDR1 reads SEHNR; CDR2 reads FQNEAQ (reference sequence). Trimming stripped 3 bases from V and 7 bases from J, with 24 bases between. The CDR3 runs to 18 residues. The CDR3, as DNA: TGTGCCAGCAGCTTGTTAGGTGGTCGTGACGGAGGTGGTGAAAAACTGTTTTTT. Its protein product is CASSLLGGRDGGGEKLFF.

The chain combines TRBV3-1 (or the pseudogene TRBV3-2) with TRBJ2-3, with a weak D call TRBD1 (6 bases). The CDR3 sequence is 17 residues long. Germline loops: CDR1 LGHDT, CDR2 YNNKEL (reference sequence). Trimming shortened V by 3 bases and J by 0 bases, and 16 bases separated the two germline ends. In DNA form, the CDR3 reads TGTGCCAGCAGCCACAGAACGGGACAAGTTAGCACAGATACGCAGTATTTT. Encoded protein: CASSHRTGQVSTDTQYF.

CDR3: CASRGDGNTGELFF. CDR3 DNA sequence: TGTGCCAGCCGGGGGGACGGGAACACCGGGGAGCTGTTTTTT. This chain connects TRBV6-4 to TRBJ2-2, with 7 bases identical to TRBD2. Germline V CDR1 and CDR2: MRHNA, SNTAGT. The junction had 4 bases not matched to a gene; V was cut back by 8 bases and J by 1 base. This CDR3 region has 14 residues.

The J gene is TRBJ2-7, the V gene TRBV7-2, with D perhaps TRBD1 (6 bases). V lost 1 base and J 4 bases, leaving 14 bases between the germline ends. CDR1 and CDR2 from the germline V gene are SGHTA and FQGNSA. The CDR3 loop spans 15 amino acids. CDR3 loop: CASSLEWDNLYEQYF. CDR3 DNA: TGTGCCAGCAGCTTAGAGTGGGACAACCTTTACGAGCAGTACTTC.

This chain uses TRBV5-4 with TRBJ2-7; 12 nucleotides align to TRBD1. The trim removed 5 bases at V and 6 bases at J, leaving 6 bases unmatched. Germline assignment: CDR1 SGHNT and CDR2 YYREEE (reference sequence). The CDR3 spans 14 residues. DNA of the CDR3: TGTGCCAGCAGTGGGACAGGGGGCAAGTTCGAGCAGTACTTC. It specifies CASSGTGGKFEQYF.

This chain connects TRBV5-1 to TRBJ1-1, with 9 bases aligning to TRBD1. V gave up 4 bases and J gave up 1 base; unmatched junction bases: 5. Germline-derived CDR1 and CDR2 are SGHRS and YFSETQ. The CDR3 covers 15 residues. CDR3 protein: CASSPPTGGNTEAFF. In DNA form, the CDR3 reads TGCGCCAGCAGCCCCCCGACAGGGGGGAACACTGAAGCTTTCTTT.

The rearrangement uses TRBV24-1 and TRBJ1-5; D is unclear. V was clipped by 11 bases and J by 4 bases, with 11 bases between them. CDR1 and CDR2 (germline): KGHDR, SFDVKD. The CDR3 runs to 12 residues. The CDR3 protein is CANSQTNQPQHF. As DNA, the CDR3 is TGTGCCAACAGCCAAACAAATCAGCCCCAGCATTTT.

The V call is TRBV6-5, the J call TRBJ1-5; a possible D gene is TRBD1 (5 bases). Per germline, CDR1 MNHEY and CDR2 SVGAGI. There are 12 residues in the CDR3. Trimming shortened V by 10 bases and J by 7 bases, and 14 bases separated the two germline ends. In nucleotides, the CDR3 is TGTGCCACCCTGGCGGGGGACCAGCCCCAGCATTTT. Translated: CATLAGDQPQHF.

In its sample, this clone was seen once. This chain connects TRBV18 to TRBJ1-1, with D possibly TRBD1 on 5 matching bases. This CDR3 contains 15 residues. CDR1 and CDR2 from the germline V gene are KGHSH and LQKENI. The V and J ends lost 6 bases and 0 bases respectively, with 14 bases between them. CDR3 amino acids: CASSGSGLMNTEAFF. DNA of the CDR3: TGTGCCAGCTCGGGGTCAGGGCTCATGAACACTGAAGCTTTCTTT.

This clone was detected once. The rearrangement joins TRBV28 to TRBJ1-5; 7 bases match TRBD1. The CDR3 spans 14 residues. The trim removed 6 bases at V and 7 bases at J, leaving 9 bases unmatched. The germline V gene encodes CDR1 MDHEN and CDR2 SYDVKM. In DNA, the CDR3 is TGTGCCAGCAGGGTAACAGGGGAAGGCCAGCCCCAGCATTTT. Encoded protein: CASRVTGEGQPQHF.

Concerning this clone: At one end, the junction sequence differs from germline, possibly due to a read error. CDR3 in DNA: TGCGCCAGCAGCCAAGTCGCCTGGGCCGGAGAGCTGTTTTTT. Protein: CASSQVAWAGELFF. The chain employs TRBV4-3 and TRBJ2-2; D not resolved. CDR3 size: 14 residues. The germline gives CDR1 LGHNA, CDR2 YSLEER.

The CDR3 DNA reads TGTGCCAGCAGCTTAGGTGGGCAAGTCACAGATACGCAGTATTTT. This sequence encodes CASSLGGQVTDTQYF. The chain combines TRBV7-6 with TRBJ2-3, with D unclear. CDR3 length: 15 residues. Germline assignment: CDR1 SGHVS and CDR2 FNYEAQ. V gave up 1 base and J gave up 2 bases, with 10 bases separating them.

This clone was seen only once. The chain's CDR3 is CASSPPGLAGGETQYF. In DNA form, the CDR3 reads TGTGCCAGCAGCCCCCCGGGACTAGCGGGAGGAGAGACCCAGTACTTC. The chain joins TRBV9 to TRBJ2-5, with 15 bases that match TRBD2. J lost 4 bases, V lost 4 bases, and 5 bases had no gene match. CDR3 size: 16 residues. Per germline, CDR1 SGDLS and CDR2 YYNGEE.